This passage covers 20 T cell receptor beta chains from one sample sequenced in a study of blood T cell repertoires in COVID-19. This table comes from immunoSEQ multiplex PCR, and its TCRdb copy is limited to in-frame clones, with some not included. The table shows around 380,000 clones, with roughly 80% occurring only once. Sequenced: peripheral blood. The receptor source for this set is a human donor with acute or convalescent COVID-19. The donor label of this sample is uncertain.

The rearrangement uses TRBV6-5 and TRBJ1-5; no firm D call. The length of the CDR3 is 14 residues. The germline V and J ends were trimmed by 2 bases and 6 bases, with 11 bases remaining between them. Per germline, CDR1 MNHEY and CDR2 SVGAGI. The CDR3 DNA reads as TGTGCCAGCAGTTACGGGGTTCGGGGTCAGCCCCAGCATTTT. This gives the protein CASSYGVRGQPQHF.

The chain has TRBV10-3 and TRBJ1-5, with D maybe TRBD1 (5 bases). CDR1 is ENHRY and CDR2 is SYGVKD in the germline V gene. The germline V and J ends were trimmed by 1 base and 0 bases, with 7 bases remaining between them. CDR3 size: 15 residues. CDR3 bases: TGTGCCATCAGTGAGTTGGGACTTAGCAATCAGCCCCAGCATTTT. Its protein is CAISELGLSNQPQHF.

On this clone: Different DNA sequences within this sample yield the same CDR3. The chain recombines TRBV7-9 with TRBJ1-1; TRBD1 agrees at 8 bases. Germline CDR1 and CDR2: SEHNR and FQNEAQ (reference sequence). Trimming removed 1 base from V and 2 bases from J; junction bases left unmatched: 3. This CDR3 spans 15 amino acids. Here the CDR3 reads CASSLGDRGNTEAFF. In DNA, the CDR3 is TGTGCCAGCAGCTTAGGTGACAGGGGAAACACTGAAGCTTTCTTT.

The V and J genes are TRBV30 and TRBJ1-2; 8 nucleotides line up with TRBD1. V gave up 3 bases and J gave up 6 bases; unmatched junction bases: 9. The CDR3 contains 14 residues. The germline gives CDR1 GTSNPN, CDR2 SVGIG (reference sequence). The CDR3 DNA is TGTGCCTGGAGAAAAGGACAGGGCGGACATGGCTACACCTTC. This encodes CAWRKGQGGHGYTF.

The chain employs TRBV3-1 (or the pseudogene TRBV3-2) and TRBJ2-7; 7 bases agree with TRBD2. The germline CDR1 and CDR2 sequences are LGHDT and YNNKEL (reference sequence). V gave up 3 bases and J gave up 3 bases; unmatched junction bases: 5. CDR3 length: 14 residues. The CDR3 sequence is CASSHGGGIYEQYF. The CDR3 bases are TGTGCCAGCAGCCACGGCGGGGGTATCTACGAGCAGTACTTC.

The chain has TRBV12-3 or TRBV12-4 and TRBJ1-2; 8 positions match TRBD1. V lost 9 bases to trimming and J lost 5 bases; unmatched junction nucleotides: 8. This CDR3 comprises 13 residues. The CDR3 here is CARPPGQDYGYTF. The DNA of the CDR3 is TGTGCCAGACCTCCGGGACAGGATTATGGCTACACCTTC.

This chain joins TRBV3-1 (or the pseudogene TRBV3-2) and TRBJ1-5; the D is unclear. The germline V gene encodes CDR1 LGHDT and CDR2 YNNKEL (reference sequence). The CDR3 extends over 13 amino acids. The V end was cut by 8 bases, the J end by 4 bases, with 12 bases between. Here the CDR3 DNA reads TGTGCCAGCCAACACGGGAATAATCAGCCCCAGCATTTT. Amino acids: CASQHGNNQPQHF.

This sequence joins TRBV5-1 and TRBJ1-1; the match to TRBD1 covers 7 bases. Germline V gene data show CDR1 as SGHRS and CDR2 as YFSETQ. Trimming took 4 bases from V and 4 from J; bases not matched to a gene: 10. This CDR3 is 15 amino acids long. The CDR3 loop reads CASSMYRGAGTEAFF. CDR3 nucleotide sequence: TGCGCCAGCAGCATGTACAGGGGAGCGGGCACTGAAGCTTTCTTT.

The chain is built from TRBV11-2 and TRBJ2-7; 10 bases line up with TRBD1. Germline values: CDR1 SGHAT, CDR2 FQNNGV. Trimming at V came to 1 base and at J to 1 base, leaving 1 base not matched to a gene. The CDR3 runs to 15 residues. The CDR3, as DNA: TGTGCCAGCAGCTTAGGGGACAGGGGTTCCTACGAGCAGTACTTC. Amino acid sequence: CASSLGDRGSYEQYF.

The chain is built from TRBV4-1 and TRBJ1-6, with 7 bases matching TRBD1. Unmatched junction bases numbered 3, after V lost 2 bases and J lost 8 bases. The V gene's germline CDR1 is MGHRA and CDR2 YSYEKL. The CDR3 has 14 residues. The CDR3 DNA is TGCGCCAGCAGCCAACGACAGGGTGATTCACCCCTCCACTTT. It translates to CASSQRQGDSPLHF.

CDR3 sequence reads: CASSNGQSYNEQFF. The CDR3, as DNA: TGTGCCAGCAGTAACGGACAGAGTTACAATGAGCAGTTCTTC. The rearrangement uses TRBV27 and TRBJ2-1, with D maybe TRBD1 (6 bases). The CDR3 spans 14 residues. Germline V gene lookup returns CDR1 MNHEY and CDR2 SMNVEV (reference sequence). V lost 5 bases, J lost 4 bases, and 12 bases lay in between.

The gene calls are TRBV2 and TRBJ1-5, with TRBD1 as a possible D gene (6 bases). CDR1 and CDR2 from the germline V gene are SNHLY and FYNNEI. This CDR3 spans 15 amino acids. Trimming left V 4 bases short and J 2 bases short, with 12 bases between. CDR3 protein: CASSGGGGRNQPQHF. In nucleotides, the CDR3 is TGTGCCAGCAGTGGGGGCGGGGGGCGCAATCAGCCCCAGCATTTT.

The chain uses TRBV6-6 and TRBJ1-3, with D tentatively TRBD1 (5 bases). This CDR3 spans 14 amino acids. Germline V CDR1 and CDR2: MNHNY, SVGAGI (reference sequence). The ends were cut back, 8 bases at V and 2 bases at J, with 13 bases in the middle. The CDR3 region has the DNA TGTGCCAGCTCTGGGGCGGGGGCTGGAAACACCATATATTTT. This codes for CASSGAGAGNTIYF.

The chain joins TRBV5-1 to TRBJ2-3; 9 positions match TRBD2. V shed 4 bases, J shed 2 bases, and the junction held 2 bases outside the gene matches. The CDR3 is made up of 14 amino acids. Germline assignment: CDR1 SGHRS and CDR2 YFSETQ. The CDR3 here is CASSVAGDTDTQYF. In nucleotides, the CDR3 is TGCGCCAGCAGCGTAGCGGGAGACACAGATACGCAGTATTTT.

The chain links TRBV30 to TRBJ1-2; 7 nucleotides line up with TRBD1. Germline V CDR1 and CDR2: GTSNPN, SVGIG (reference sequence). V shed 4 bases and J 2 bases; nucleotides not matched to a gene: 7. The CDR3 is 14 amino acids. CDR3 DNA: TGTGCCTGGATACCCAGGGGGAGGAACTATGGCTACACCTTC. Its translation is CAWIPRGRNYGYTF.

The chain recombines TRBV28 with TRBJ1-2; 9 bases are shared with TRBD1. The V gene's germline CDR1 is MDHEN and CDR2 SYDVKM. The V segment lost 10 bases and the J segment 4 bases; nucleotides outside the gene matches: 7. The CDR3 totals 13 residues. This CDR3 is CAITGGWGYGYTF. DNA of the CDR3: TGTGCCATTACAGGGGGCTGGGGCTATGGCTACACCTTC.

The rearrangement links TRBV5-1 to TRBJ1-6; perhaps TRBD1 as D (5 bases). With 2 bases removed from V and 10 bases from J, the gap between germline ends came to 19 bases. The CDR3 extends over 16 amino acids. CDR1 is SGHRS, CDR2 YFSETQ, per germline. The CDR3 loop is CASSLGAGGVQSPLHF. The CDR3 DNA reads as TGCGCCAGCAGCTTAGGGGCCGGAGGGGTGCAGTCACCCCTCCACTTT. The complete variable domain, with remaining parts taken from reference TRBV5-1 and TRBJ1-6, reads KAGVTQTPRYLIKTRGQQVTLSCSPISGHRSVSWYQQTPGQGLQFLFEYFSETQRNKGNFPGRFSGRQFSNSRSEMNVSTLELGDSALYLCASSLGAGGVQSPLHFGNGTRLTVT.

The rearrangement joins TRBV2 to TRBJ1-2, with 7 bases lining up with TRBD1. Germline loops: CDR1 SNHLY, CDR2 FYNNEI. Unmatched junction bases numbered 5, after V lost 3 bases and J lost 7 bases. This CDR3 has 13 residues. The CDR3 protein is CASSDQGGFGYTF. CDR3 DNA sequence: TGTGCCAGCAGTGATCAAGGGGGCTTTGGCTACACCTTC.

The V call is TRBV4-1, the J call TRBJ1-4; 7 bases align to TRBD1. The germline gives CDR1 MGHRA, CDR2 YSYEKL. V gave up 4 bases and J gave up 0 bases; unmatched junction bases: 5. There are 16 residues in the CDR3. The CDR3 loop is CASSRDGTATNEKLFF. The CDR3 DNA is TGCGCCAGCAGCCGAGACGGGACAGCAACTAATGAAAAACTGTTTTTT.

The chain combines TRBV3-1 (or the pseudogene TRBV3-2) with TRBJ1-2; 8 bases agree with TRBD1. V lost 5 bases, J lost 7 bases, and 9 bases stayed unmatched. CDR1 LGHDT and CDR2 YNNKEL come from the germline V gene (reference sequence). This CDR3 spans 14 amino acids. In nucleotides, the CDR3 is TGTGCCAGCAGCGGACCCACAGGGGGAGGTGGCTACACCTTC. It is translated as CASSGPTGGGGYTF.